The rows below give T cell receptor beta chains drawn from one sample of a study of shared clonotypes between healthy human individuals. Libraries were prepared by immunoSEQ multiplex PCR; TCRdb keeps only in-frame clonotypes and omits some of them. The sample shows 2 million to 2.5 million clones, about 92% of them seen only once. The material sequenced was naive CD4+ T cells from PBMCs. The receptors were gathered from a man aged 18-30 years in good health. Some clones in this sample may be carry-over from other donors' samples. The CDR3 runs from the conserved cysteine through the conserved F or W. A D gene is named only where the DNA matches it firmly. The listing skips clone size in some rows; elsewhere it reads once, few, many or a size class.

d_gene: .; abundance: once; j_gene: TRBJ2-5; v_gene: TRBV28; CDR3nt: TGTGCCAGCAGCCAAGCGGGCCAGGGGGGGGAGACCCAGTACTTC; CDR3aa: CASSQAGQGGETQYF
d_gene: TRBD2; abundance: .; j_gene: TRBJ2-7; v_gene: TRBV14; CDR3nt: TGTGCCAGCAGCCGAGAGTGGACTAGCGGGAGGAACGAGCAGTACTTC; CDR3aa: CASSREWTSGRNEQYF
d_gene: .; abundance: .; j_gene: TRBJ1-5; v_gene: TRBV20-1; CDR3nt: TGCAGCATCGGCAATCAGCCCCAGCATTTT; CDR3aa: CSIGNQPQHF
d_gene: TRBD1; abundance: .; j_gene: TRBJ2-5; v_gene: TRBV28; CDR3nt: TGTGCCAGTAAACCCCTTGGGTTGGACAGGGGGCTGGAGACCCAGTACTTC; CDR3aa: CASKPLGLDRGLETQYF
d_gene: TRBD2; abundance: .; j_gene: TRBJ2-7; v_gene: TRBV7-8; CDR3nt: TGTGCCAGCAGCTGGGTACTAGCGGGAGGGCCGGTCGAGCAGTACTTC; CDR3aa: CASSWVLAGGPVEQYF
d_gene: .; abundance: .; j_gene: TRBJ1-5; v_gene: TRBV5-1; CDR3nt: TGCGCCAGCAGCTTGGGTACAGGGCGTAGCAATCAGCCCCAGCATTTT; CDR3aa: CASSLGTGRSNQPQHF
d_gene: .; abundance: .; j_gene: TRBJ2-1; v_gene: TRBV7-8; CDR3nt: TGTGCCAGCAGCCGCGCCAGGGGCCCCCGTCTACGGAATGAGCAGTTCTTC; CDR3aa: CASSRARGPRLRNEQFF
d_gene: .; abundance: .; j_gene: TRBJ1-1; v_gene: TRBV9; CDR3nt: TGTGCCAGCAGCGTAGTGGGCGTCTCTGAAGCTTTCTTT; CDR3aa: CASSVVGVSEAFF
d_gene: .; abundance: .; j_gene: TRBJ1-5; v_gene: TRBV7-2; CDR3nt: TGTGCCAGCAGCTTGGCTGCAGTTAGCAATCAGCCCCAGCATTTT; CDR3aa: CASSLAAVSNQPQHF
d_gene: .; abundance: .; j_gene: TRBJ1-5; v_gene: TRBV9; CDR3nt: TGTGCCAGCAGTAGGGACAGCAATCAGCCCCAGCATTTT; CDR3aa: CASSRDSNQPQHF
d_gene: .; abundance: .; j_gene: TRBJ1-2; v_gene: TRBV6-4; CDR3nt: TGTGCCAGCAGTATGTATGGGCAGGGGAACTATGGCTACACCTTC; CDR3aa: CASSMYGQGNYGYTF
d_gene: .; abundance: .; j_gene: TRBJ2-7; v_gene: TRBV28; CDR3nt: TGTGCCAGCATTTCGAGCTCCTACGAGCAGTACTTC; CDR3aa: CASISSSYEQYF
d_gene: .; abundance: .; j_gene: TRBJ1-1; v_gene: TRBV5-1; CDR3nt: TGCGCCAGCAGGCTGGTGACAGGGAACACTGAAGCTTTCTTT; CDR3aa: CASRLVTGNTEAFF
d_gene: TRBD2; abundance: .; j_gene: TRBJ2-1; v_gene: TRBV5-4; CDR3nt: TGTGCCAGCAGGTTAGCGGGAGGGCCGTACAATGAGCAGTTCTTC; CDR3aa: CASRLAGGPYNEQFF
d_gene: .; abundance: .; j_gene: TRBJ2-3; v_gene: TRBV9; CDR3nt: TGTGCCAGCAGCGCCTCTGCGGTCGCAGATACGCAGTATTTT; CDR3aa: CASSASAVADTQYF
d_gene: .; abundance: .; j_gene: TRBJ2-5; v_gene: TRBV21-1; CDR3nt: TGTGCCAGCAGTCTCCTCCGGGGACTAGCGGGAGAAGAGACCCAGTACTTC; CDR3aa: CASSLLRGLAGEETQYF
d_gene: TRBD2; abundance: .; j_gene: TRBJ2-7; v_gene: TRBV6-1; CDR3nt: TGTGCCAGCACCCCTCTACCCACACTAGCGGGTGAGCAGTACTTC; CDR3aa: CASTPLPTLAGEQYF
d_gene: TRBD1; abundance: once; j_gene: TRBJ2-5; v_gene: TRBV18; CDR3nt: TGTGCCAGCTCACCCCTGGGGACAGGGCAACAAGAGACCCAGTACTTC; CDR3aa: CASSPLGTGQQETQYF
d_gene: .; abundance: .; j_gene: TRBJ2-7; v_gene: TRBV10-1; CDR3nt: TGCGCCAGTTTAAGAAAACAGGCCGCCACCTACGAGCAGTACTTC; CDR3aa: CASLRKQAATYEQYF
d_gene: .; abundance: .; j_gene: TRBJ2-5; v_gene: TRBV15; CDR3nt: TGTGCCACCAGCAGAGCCAGGCAAGAGACCCAGTACTTC; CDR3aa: CATSRARQETQYF
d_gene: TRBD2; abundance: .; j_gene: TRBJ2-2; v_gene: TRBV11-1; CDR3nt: TGTGCCAGCAGCGTTGGACTAGCGGCCACCGGGGAGCTGTTTTTT; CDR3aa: CASSVGLAATGELFF
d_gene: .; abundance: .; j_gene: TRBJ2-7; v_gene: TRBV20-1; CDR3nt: TGCAGTGCTAGGAGGCACGAGCAGTACTTC; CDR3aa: CSARRHEQYF
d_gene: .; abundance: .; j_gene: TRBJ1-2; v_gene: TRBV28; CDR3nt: TGTGCCAGCAGTTCCGGGACCTATGGCTACACCTTC; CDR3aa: CASSSGTYGYTF
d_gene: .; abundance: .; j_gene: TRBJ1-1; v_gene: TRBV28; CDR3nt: TGTGCCAGCAGTGAAGAGAACACTGAAGCTTTCTTT; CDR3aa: CASSEENTEAFF
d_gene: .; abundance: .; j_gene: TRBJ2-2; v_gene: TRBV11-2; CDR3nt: TGTGCCAGCAGCTTATTAGGTGCGAACACCGGGGAGCTGTTTTTT; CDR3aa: CASSLLGANTGELFF
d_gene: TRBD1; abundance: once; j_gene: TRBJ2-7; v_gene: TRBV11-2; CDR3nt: TGTGCCAGCAGCTCCCAGACAGGGAACGAGCAGTACTTC; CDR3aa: CASSSQTGNEQYF
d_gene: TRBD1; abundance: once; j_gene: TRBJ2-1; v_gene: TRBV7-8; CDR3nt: TGTGCCAGCAGCTTCCGGGACAGCTACAATGAGCAGTTCTTC; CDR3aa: CASSFRDSYNEQFF
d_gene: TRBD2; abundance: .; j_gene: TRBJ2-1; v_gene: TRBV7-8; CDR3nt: TGTGCCAGCAGCTTCCCCGGCGGGAGCTACAATGAGCAGTTCTTC; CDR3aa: CASSFPGGSYNEQFF
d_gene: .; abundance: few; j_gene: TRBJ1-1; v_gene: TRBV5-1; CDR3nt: TGCGCCAGCAGCTTGGATGCTGGGAACACTGAAGCTTTCTTT; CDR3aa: CASSLDAGNTEAFF
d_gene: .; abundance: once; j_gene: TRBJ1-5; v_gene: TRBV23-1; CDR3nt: TGCGCCAGCAGTCAGCCCGGGACTGCACCTTGGAATCAGCCCCAGCATTTT; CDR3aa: CASSQPGTAPWNQPQHF
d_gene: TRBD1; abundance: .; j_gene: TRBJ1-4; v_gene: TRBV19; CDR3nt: TGTGCCAGTAGTATCAGGGGGACTAATGAAAAACTGTTTTTT; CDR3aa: CASSIRGTNEKLFF
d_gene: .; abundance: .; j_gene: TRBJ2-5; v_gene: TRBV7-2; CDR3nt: TGTGCCAGCAGCTTATCTCCGAGGGAGACCCAGTACTTC; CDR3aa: CASSLSPRETQYF
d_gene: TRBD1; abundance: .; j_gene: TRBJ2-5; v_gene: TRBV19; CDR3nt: TGTGCCAGTAGTCTTGGGGACAGCTCCGGGCAAGAGACCCAGTACTTC; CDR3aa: CASSLGDSSGQETQYF
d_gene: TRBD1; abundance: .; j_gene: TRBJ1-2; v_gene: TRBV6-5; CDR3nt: TGTGCCAGCACTGACAGGGGGCGGCATGGCTACACCTTC; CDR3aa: CASTDRGRHGYTF
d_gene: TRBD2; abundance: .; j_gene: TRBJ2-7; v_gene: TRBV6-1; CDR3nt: TGTGCCAGCAGAGAACAGCGGGAGGGCCATAACGAGCAGTACTTC; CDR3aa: CASREQREGHNEQYF
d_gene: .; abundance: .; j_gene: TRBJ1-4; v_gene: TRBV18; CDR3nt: TGTGCCAGCTCCCCATCCCTTAAGACTAATGAAAAACTGTTTTTT; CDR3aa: CASSPSLKTNEKLFF
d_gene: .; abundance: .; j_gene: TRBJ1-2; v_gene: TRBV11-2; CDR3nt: TGTGCCAGCAGCTTAGTCGGTTCTAGCGCGGCCTCCCTCTATGGCTACACCTTC; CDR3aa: CASSLVGSSAASLYGYTF
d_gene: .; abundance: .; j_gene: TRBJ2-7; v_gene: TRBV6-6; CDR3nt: TGTGCCAGCAGTTACTATGGCGGTTCCTACGAGCAGTACTTC; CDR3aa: CASSYYGGSYEQYF
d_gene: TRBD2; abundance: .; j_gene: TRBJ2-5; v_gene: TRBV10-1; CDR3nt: TGCGCCAGGGAACCCCTCGGGAGGGGCCACCAAGAGACCCAGTACTTC; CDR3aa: CAREPLGRGHQETQYF
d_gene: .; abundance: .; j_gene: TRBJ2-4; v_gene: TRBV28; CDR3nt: TGTGCCAGTTCCGGGGGGCGGGCCAAAAACATTCAGTACTTC; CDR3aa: CASSGGRAKNIQYF
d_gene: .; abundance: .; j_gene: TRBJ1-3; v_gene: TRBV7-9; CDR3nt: TGTGCCAGCAGCTTGCCGGGCAGGGGAAACACCATATATTTT; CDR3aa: CASSLPGRGNTIYF
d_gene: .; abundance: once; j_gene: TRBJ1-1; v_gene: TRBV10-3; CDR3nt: TGTGCCATCAGTGAGTCCGCGGGCTCTGAAGCTTTCTTT; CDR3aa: CAISESAGSEAFF
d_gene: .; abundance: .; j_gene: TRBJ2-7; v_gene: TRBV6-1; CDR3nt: TGTGCCAGCAGTGGGTCCGGGGCAGTCCTTTTCCCCTACGAGCAGTACTTC; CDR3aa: CASSGSGAVLFPYEQYF
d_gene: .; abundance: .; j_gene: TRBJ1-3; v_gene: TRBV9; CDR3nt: TGTGCCAGCAGCCCCCGGTCCGGAAACACCATATATTTT; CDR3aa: CASSPRSGNTIYF
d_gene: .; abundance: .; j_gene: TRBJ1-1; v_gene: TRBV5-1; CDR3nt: TGCGCCAGCAGCAACCATTTTAACGGAGGGAACACTGAAGCTTTCTTT; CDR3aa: CASSNHFNGGNTEAFF
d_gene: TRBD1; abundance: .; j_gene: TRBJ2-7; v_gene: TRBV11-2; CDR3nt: TGTGCCAGCAGCACCGCGGGACAGGGAATGTACGAGCAGTACTTC; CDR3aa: CASSTAGQGMYEQYF
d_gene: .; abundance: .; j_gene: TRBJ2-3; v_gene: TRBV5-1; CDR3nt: TGCGCCAGCAGCCGCCCGGCAGATACGCAGTATTTT; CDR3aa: CASSRPADTQYF
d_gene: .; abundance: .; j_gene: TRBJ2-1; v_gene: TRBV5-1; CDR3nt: TGCGCCAGCAGCGTGGCTGGGGGAAGCTCCTACAATGAGCAGTTCTTC; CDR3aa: CASSVAGGSSYNEQFF
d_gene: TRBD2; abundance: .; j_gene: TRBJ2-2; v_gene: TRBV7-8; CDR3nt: TGTGCCAGCAGCCGGACTAGCAACACCGGGGAGCTGTTTTTT; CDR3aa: CASSRTSNTGELFF
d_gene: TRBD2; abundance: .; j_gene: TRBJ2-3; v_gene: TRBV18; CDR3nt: TGTGCCAGCTCAACACTAGCGAACACAGATACGCAGTATTTT; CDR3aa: CASSTLANTDTQYF
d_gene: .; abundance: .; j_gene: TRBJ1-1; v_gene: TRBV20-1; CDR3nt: TGCAGTGCTTCGGACGACTCTGCAGCTTTCTTT; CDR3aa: CSASDDSAAFF
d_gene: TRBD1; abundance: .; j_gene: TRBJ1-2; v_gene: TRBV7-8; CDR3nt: TGTGCCAGCAGCTTACCCCGTACTAGATGGCAGGGGGATTCTGGCTACACCTTC; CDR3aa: CASSLPRTRWQGDSGYTF
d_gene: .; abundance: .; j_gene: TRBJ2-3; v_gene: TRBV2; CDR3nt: TGTGCCAGCAGAGACTCTAGCCACCCCCCCACAGATACGCAGTATTTT; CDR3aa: CASRDSSHPPTDTQYF